These 30 T cell receptor beta chains originate from one sample sequenced in a study of T cell responses to AZD1222 COVID-19 vaccine. Profiling relied on immunoSEQ multiplex PCR, and the TCRdb table lists in-frame clones only, not all of them. The table includes some 84,000 clones, about 86% detected once. Material: peripheral blood, obtained on day 0 of AZD1222 vaccination. The receptors were sampled from an adult in good health.

This sequence joins TRBV7-3 and TRBJ1-2; 8 nucleotides align to TRBD1. J gave up 2 bases and V 4 bases, and 6 bases lay outside the gene matches. Germline CDR1 SGHTA, CDR2 FQGTGA. The CDR3 has 15 residues. In DNA, the CDR3 is TGTGCCAGCAGCTCAACAGGGGGGCCCAACTATGGCTACACCTTC. Encoded protein: CASSSTGGPNYGYTF.

This chain uses TRBV11-2 with TRBJ2-3; 12 nucleotides agree with TRBD2. The junction had 3 bases not matched to a gene; V was cut back by 5 bases and J by 3 bases. Germline CDR1 is SGHAT and CDR2 is FQNNGV. The CDR3 spans 15 residues. CDR3: CASSLTSGSTDTQYF. DNA for the CDR3: TGTGCCAGCAGCCTGACTAGCGGGAGTACAGATACGCAGTATTTT.

The chain joins TRBV7-3 to TRBJ2-5; 8 bases fit TRBD2. CDR3 size: 15 residues. CDR1 and CDR2 from the germline V gene are SGHTA and FQGTGA. V dropped 5 bases and J dropped 5; count of bases not matched to a gene: 10. CDR3 nucleotide sequence: TGTGCCAGCAGCAAGGGTCTAGCGGGTCGGGAGACCCAGTACTTC. Its protein is CASSKGLAGRETQYF.

V usage is TRBV3-1 (or the pseudogene TRBV3-2) and J usage is TRBJ2-5; TRBD1 aligns across 9 bases. The CDR3 has 15 residues. Germline CDR1 reads LGHDT; CDR2 reads YNNKEL (reference sequence). The trim removed 2 bases at V and 5 bases at J, leaving 6 bases unmatched. The chain's CDR3 is CASSQTGQGSETQYF. CDR3 nucleotides: TGTGCCAGCAGCCAAACGGGACAGGGCTCGGAGACCCAGTACTTC.

CDR3 amino acids: CASSSTSPTTDTQYF. The CDR3 nucleotides are TGCGCCAGCAGCTCGACTAGCCCTACGACAGATACGCAGTATTTT. The gene calls are TRBV5-1 and TRBJ2-3; 7 nucleotides agree with TRBD2. Germline assignment: CDR1 SGHRS and CDR2 YFSETQ. The CDR3 runs 15 residues. After removal of 3 bases from V and 3 bases from J, the junction contained 7 bases not matched to a gene.

V and J are TRBV4-1 and TRBJ2-1; D not resolved. V shed 0 bases and J shed 0 bases, with 6 bases lying between them. Germline V lookup: CDR1 MGHRA, CDR2 YSYEKL. This CDR3 has 15 residues. CDR3 in DNA: TGCGCCAGCAGCCAAGACAGTACCTCCTACAATGAGCAGTTCTTC. This encodes CASSQDSTSYNEQFF.

This chain links TRBV5-4 with TRBJ2-1; D gene ambiguous. CDR1 SGHNT and CDR2 YYREEE come from the germline V gene (reference sequence). With 4 bases removed from V and 10 bases from J, the gap between germline ends came to 12 bases. The CDR3 spans 12 residues. The CDR3 here is CASSPRSEEQFF. For the CDR3, the DNA is TGTGCCAGCAGCCCCCGGAGCGAGGAGCAGTTCTTC.

The chain has TRBV6-9 and TRBJ2-7, with a tentative D call TRBD2 (6 bases). Deletions cut 0 bases from V and 3 bases from J, with 6 bases between. Germline V lookup: CDR1 MNHGY, CDR2 SVAAGI. The CDR3 consists of 13 residues. This CDR3 is CASSYSTSYEQYF. The CDR3 nucleotides are TGTGCCAGCAGTTATTCGACTAGCTACGAGCAGTACTTC.

This chain uses TRBV11-2 with TRBJ2-7; D is unresolved. The V end was cut by 0 bases, the J end by 0 bases, with 12 bases between. Per the germline V gene, CDR1 is SGHAT and CDR2 is FQNNGV. CDR3 size: 16 residues. CDR3 in DNA: TGTGCCAGCAGCTTAGATCGTCAGGCCCCCTCCTACGAGCAGTACTTC. It translates to CASSLDRQAPSYEQYF.

Concerning this clone itself: This sample includes further DNA sequences coding for the same CDR3. The chain is built from TRBV24-1 and TRBJ2-1, with D tentatively TRBD1 (6 bases). V was cut by 5 bases and J by 0 bases, with 10 bases left in between. CDR1 and CDR2 (germline): KGHDR, SFDVKD. The CDR3 has 15 residues. The CDR3 nucleotides are TGTGCCACCAGTGCGGGACAAAGCTCCTACAATGAGCAGTTCTTC. It specifies CATSAGQSSYNEQFF.

The CDR3 is CATFPSLAGTEAFF. CDR3 bases: TGTGCCACCTTTCCGTCATTGGCTGGTACTGAAGCTTTCTTT. The gene calls are TRBV7-2 and TRBJ1-1; D remains unclear. Germline loops: CDR1 SGHTA, CDR2 FQGNSA. Trimming stripped 10 bases from V and 5 bases from J, with 20 bases between. This CDR3 is 14 amino acids long.

The chain couples TRBV4-3 to TRBJ2-3, with D perhaps matching TRBD2 (7 bases). Germline CDR1 reads LGHNA; CDR2 reads YSLEER. The CDR3 has 17 residues. V was clipped by 4 bases and J by 4 bases, with 21 bases between them. DNA of the CDR3: TGCGCCAGCAGCCTGACACCTAGCGGAGGGGGGGCAGATACGCAGTATTTT. It codes for CASSLTPSGGGADTQYF.

J is TRBJ2-5 and V is TRBV7-2; 7 bases align to TRBD2. This CDR3 is built from 14 residues. V lost 4 bases and J lost 5; bases outside the gene matches: 7. CDR1 and CDR2 from the germline V gene are SGHTA and FQGNSA. CDR3 sequence reads: CASSSPTSMETQYF. Here the CDR3 DNA reads TGTGCCAGCAGCTCCCCGACTAGCATGGAGACCCAGTACTTC.

The V and J genes are TRBV11-3 and TRBJ2-5; no reliable D call. This CDR3 spans 15 amino acids. CDR1 SGHNT and CDR2 YENEEA come from the germline V gene. Trimming shortened V by 0 bases and J by 5 bases, and 13 bases separated the two germline ends. The CDR3 reads CASSLETLKWETQYF. The CDR3 DNA reads TGTGCCAGCAGCTTAGAAACGTTGAAGTGGGAGACCCAGTACTTC. The variable domain in full, completed from reference TRBV11-3 and TRBJ2-5, reads EAGVVQSPRYKIIEKKQPVAFWCNPISGHNTLYWYLQNLGQGPELLIRYENEEAVDDSQLPKDRFSAERLKGVDSTLKIQPAELGDSAVYLCASSLETLKWETQYFGPGTRLLVL.

This sequence joins TRBV6-5 and TRBJ2-2; no clear D gene. From germline, CDR1 is MNHEY and CDR2 SVGAGI. The CDR3 length is 13 residues. The V gene lost 5 bases and the J gene lost 6 bases, with 10 bases spanning the gap. CDR3: CASSRPGAGELFF. CDR3 sequence (DNA): TGTGCCAGCAGTCGACCGGGCGCCGGGGAGCTGTTTTTT.

The V and J genes are TRBV28 and TRBJ1-3; D gene uncertain. V lost 3 bases, J lost 0 bases, and 9 bases lay in between. The CDR3 covers 15 residues. Germline V gene sequence: CDR1 MDHEN, CDR2 SYDVKM. The CDR3 DNA reads as TGTGCCAGCAGTTTGGGCAGGAACTCTGGAAACACCATATATTTT. Translating it yields CASSLGRNSGNTIYF.

The chain couples TRBV9 to TRBJ1-2; D is undetermined. In germline, CDR1 is SGDLS, CDR2 YYNGEE. V lost 4 bases, J lost 6 bases, and 10 bases lay in between. This CDR3 spans 12 amino acids. The CDR3 is CASSWGWNGYTF. The CDR3 DNA is TGTGCCAGCAGCTGGGGTTGGAATGGCTACACCTTC.

The V call is TRBV9, the J call TRBJ2-3; TRBD1 agrees at 10 bases. The CDR3 runs to 14 residues. V gave up 4 bases and J gave up 4 bases; unmatched junction bases: 3. Germline lookup yields CDR1 SGDLS and CDR2 YYNGEE. The CDR3 DNA is TGTGCCAGCAGCCCGACAGGGGGCCCAGATACGCAGTATTTT. Translation gives CASSPTGGPDTQYF.

On this clone: One end of the junction fails to match germline, which may point to a read error. The V gene is TRBV7-9, the J gene TRBJ2-1, with TRBD1 matching over 7 bases. Per germline, CDR1 SEHNR and CDR2 FQNEAQ (reference sequence). The CDR3 extends over 11 amino acids. The CDR3 region has the DNA TGTGCCAGCAGCTTCGGGACAGAGCGGTTCTTC. It specifies CASSFGTERFF.

This chain links TRBV18 with TRBJ2-5, with D possibly being TRBD1 or TRBD2 (5 bases each). The V end lost 0 bases, the J end lost 5 bases, and 13 bases lay between the germline ends. CDR3 length: 15 amino acids. Germline assignment: CDR1 KGHSH and CDR2 LQKENI. The CDR3: CASSPPGWGSETQYF. The CDR3 bases are TGTGCCAGCTCACCACCGGGTTGGGGGAGTGAGACCCAGTACTTC.

The chain recombines TRBV20-1 with TRBJ2-1; D gene uncertain. Between the trimmed V and J ends, which lost 5 bases and 3 bases, there was a span of 5 bases. There are 11 residues in the CDR3. Germline V gene lookup returns CDR1 DFQATT and CDR2 SNEGSKA (reference sequence). Written as DNA, the CDR3 is TGCAGTGCTTCCAACTACAATGAGCAGTTCTTC. Its protein product is CSASNYNEQFF.

This rearrangement joins TRBV5-4 to TRBJ2-7; TRBD1 might be the D (6 bases). Germline CDR1 and CDR2: SGHNT and YYREEE (reference sequence). The CDR3 contains 13 residues. Deletions cut 4 bases from V and 4 bases from J, with 12 bases between. The CDR3 DNA reads as TGTGCCAGCAGCCCAGACAGGAATTACGAGCAGTACTTC. As protein: CASSPDRNYEQYF.

This rearrangement joins TRBV3-1 (or the pseudogene TRBV3-2) to TRBJ2-2; a weak D match, TRBD2 (5 bases). The CDR3 covers 16 residues. V was trimmed by 3 bases and J by 3 bases, leaving 14 bases between them. CDR1 and CDR2 (germline): LGHDT, YNNKEL (reference sequence). CDR3: CASSQGPGRDTGELFF. The CDR3 region has the DNA TGTGCCAGCAGCCAGGGTCCGGGAAGGGACACCGGGGAGCTGTTTTTT.

This clone occurred a few times. The chain joins TRBV28 to TRBJ2-7; 8 nucleotides match TRBD1. There are 12 residues in the CDR3. The germline CDR1 and CDR2 sequences are MDHEN and SYDVKM. V gave up 9 bases and J gave up 5 bases; unmatched junction bases: 6. The CDR3 reads CASGQGGNEQYF. The CDR3 DNA follows: TGTGCCAGTGGACAGGGAGGCAACGAGCAGTACTTC.

V usage is TRBV9 and J usage is TRBJ2-5; 11 bases are a match to TRBD2. The germline V gene encodes CDR1 SGDLS and CDR2 YYNGEE. V lost 5 bases and J lost 0; bases outside the gene matches: 3. CDR3 length equals 15 residues. The CDR3 DNA follows: TGTGCCAGCAGTACTAGCGGGGGCTACCAAGAGACCCAGTACTTC. Translation gives CASSTSGGYQETQYF.

The genes are TRBV5-1 and TRBJ2-2; TRBD1 agrees at 7 bases. V was pared by 2 bases and J by 0 bases, with 10 bases of the junction left unmatched. This CDR3 is built from 18 residues. Germline-derived CDR1 and CDR2 are SGHRS and YFSETQ. The CDR3 spells CASSLQPPGQTNTGELFF. CDR3 nucleotides: TGCGCCAGCAGCTTACAACCCCCGGGACAGACGAACACCGGGGAGCTGTTTTTT. Variable domain in full (rest from reference TRBV5-1 and TRBJ2-2): KAGVTQTPRYLIKTRGQQVTLSCSPISGHRSVSWYQQTPGQGLQFLFEYFSETQRNKGNFPGRFSGRQFSNSRSEMNVSTLELGDSALYLCASSLQPPGQTNTGELFFGEGSRLTVL.

The chain is built from TRBV10-1 and TRBJ1-6; possibly TRBD1 for D (5 bases). The germline gives CDR1 WNHNN, CDR2 SYGVQD (reference sequence). The CDR3 loop spans 19 amino acids. V shed 5 bases and J shed 0 bases, with 20 bases lying between them. The chain's CDR3 is CASSYPAGSGFSYNSPLHF. The CDR3 DNA is TGCGCCAGCAGTTATCCAGCGGGCTCAGGGTTCTCCTATAATTCACCCCTCCACTTT.

The chain links TRBV7-2 to TRBJ2-7; D unresolved. V lost 6 bases and J 4 bases, leaving 10 bases between the germline ends. CDR3 length: 12 residues. Per germline, CDR1 SGHTA and CDR2 FQGNSA. CDR3 amino acids: CASSSGYYEQYF. Written as DNA, the CDR3 is TGTGCCAGCAGTTCCGGGTATTACGAGCAGTACTTC.

The V and J genes are TRBV6-5 and TRBJ2-3; 11 nucleotides match TRBD2. J lost 5 bases, V lost 7 bases, and 2 bases had no gene match. This CDR3 contains 13 residues. Germline loops: CDR1 MNHEY, CDR2 SVGAGI. CDR3 coding DNA: TGTGCCAGCATTAGCGGGGGGGGAGATACGCAGTATTTT. It codes for CASISGGGDTQYF.

This clone has a handful of counts. The chain is built from TRBV5-6 and TRBJ1-4; TRBD1 might be the D (5 bases). Germline assignment: CDR1 SGHDT and CDR2 YYEEEE. The CDR3 contains 16 residues. Trimming cost V 0 bases and J 7 bases, with 16 bases left between them. The CDR3 DNA follows: TGTGCCAGCAGCTTGGGGTCGGCAGGGTTTAGTGAAAAACTGTTTTTT. Its translation is CASSLGSAGFSEKLFF.